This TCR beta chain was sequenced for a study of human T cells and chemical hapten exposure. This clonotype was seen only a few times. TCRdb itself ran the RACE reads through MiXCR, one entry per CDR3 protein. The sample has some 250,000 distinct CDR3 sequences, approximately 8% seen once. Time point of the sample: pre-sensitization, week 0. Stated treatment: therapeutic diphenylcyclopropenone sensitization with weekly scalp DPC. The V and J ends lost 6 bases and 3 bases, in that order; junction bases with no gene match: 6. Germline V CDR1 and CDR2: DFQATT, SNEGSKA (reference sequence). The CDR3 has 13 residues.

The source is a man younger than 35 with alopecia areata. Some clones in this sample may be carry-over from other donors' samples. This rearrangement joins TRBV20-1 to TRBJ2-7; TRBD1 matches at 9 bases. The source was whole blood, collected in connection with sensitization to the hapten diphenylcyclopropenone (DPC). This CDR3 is CSAPGQGHYEQYF. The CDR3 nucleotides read TGCAGTGCCCCGGGACAGGGTCACTACGAGCAGTACTTC.